Listed below are T cell receptor beta chains from one sample, sequenced in a study of blood T cell repertoires in COVID-19. Repertoires were generated with immunoSEQ multiplex PCR, while TCRdb's copy carries only in-frame clones and drops some. The sample carries about 270,000 clones, about 88% recorded once. The sequencing sample was made of PBMCs or T cells enriched from blood (not recorded which). Every receptor here comes from a woman between 45 and 65 years old who had recovered from COVID-19. CDR3s include the opening cysteine and the closing phenylalanine or tryptophan. Fields, in order: J gene, clone size, V gene, D gene, CDR3 protein, CDR3 DNA. D genes are given only for firm matches. Size is omitted from some rows. Given values are once, few, many or a class for expanded clones.

TRBJ1-2 NA TRBV4-3 NA CASSHRDRLYGYTF TGCGCCAGCAGCCATAGAGACAGGCTCTATGGCTACACCTTC
TRBJ2-7 NA TRBV15 TRBD2 CATSRDLRGTIPYEQYF TGTGCCACCAGCAGAGATTTGAGAGGGACTATCCCCTACGAGCAGTACTTC
TRBJ2-5 NA TRBV7-2 NA CASTPLRLGGETQYF TGTGCCAGCACCCCACTGCGGTTGGGCGGGGAGACCCAGTACTTC
TRBJ1-3 NA TRBV2 NA CASRPGLTGNTIYF TGTGCCAGCAGGCCGGGACTGACTGGAAACACCATATATTTT
TRBJ1-5 few TRBV19 TRBD1 CASSTGQGEQPQHF TGTGCCAGTAGTACCGGACAGGGCGAACAGCCCCAGCATTTT
TRBJ2-5 NA TRBV30 TRBD2 CAWSAGGPETQYF TGTGCCTGGAGTGCGGGAGGGCCGGAGACCCAGTACTTC
TRBJ1-3 NA TRBV19 NA CASSIRSGDRDTIYF TGTGCCAGTTCGATAAGATCGGGTGACCGGGACACCATATATTTT
TRBJ1-2 NA TRBV6-5 TRBD1 CASSVDRGKGYTF TGTGCCAGCAGCGTTGACAGGGGCAAGGGCTACACCTTC
TRBJ2-1 once TRBV10-3 NA CAISEFAGYNEQFF TGTGCCATCAGTGAGTTTGCGGGGTACAATGAGCAGTTCTTC
TRBJ1-1 NA TRBV11-1 NA CASSLMGSTLNTEAFF TGTGCCAGCAGCTTAATGGGGAGCACACTGAACACTGAAGCTTTCTTT
TRBJ2-1 NA TRBV4-3 NA CASSQAGLQGGEQFF TGCGCCAGCAGCCAAGCGGGACTACAGGGTGGTGAGCAGTTCTTC
TRBJ2-5 few TRBV11-3 NA CASSLGAGTETQYF TGTGCCAGCAGCTTAGGCGCGGGGACGGAGACCCAGTACTTC
TRBJ2-3 NA TRBV25-1 TRBD2 CASSATSGATDTQYF TGTGCCAGCAGTGCGACTAGCGGAGCCACAGATACGCAGTATTTT